Listed below are T cell receptor beta chains from one sample, sequenced in a study of hypomethylating agent response in myelodysplastic syndrome. Libraries were prepared by immunoSEQ multiplex PCR; TCRdb keeps only in-frame clonotypes and omits some of them. The repertoire holds about 5,400 clones, with roughly 90% as singletons. The sample was bone marrow, taken before or after starting hypomethylating agent treatment for myelodysplastic syndrome (not recorded which). These TCRs come from a human donor with myelodysplastic syndrome. CDR3s include the opening cysteine and the closing phenylalanine or tryptophan. A D gene is named only where the DNA matches it firmly. Size values are once, few and many counts, or a class for expanded clones, and some rows have none.

V gene	J gene	clone size	D gene	CDR3 protein	CDR3 DNA
TRBV11-2	TRBJ1-3	-	-	CASSFNIRPPWNTIYF	TGTGCCAGCAGCTTTAACATCAGGCCACCTTGGAACACCATATATTTT
TRBV6-6	TRBJ2-1	once	TRBD2	CASSPIRGERAEQFF	TGTGCCAGCAGCCCGATCCGGGGGGAGCGGGCAGAGCAGTTCTTC
TRBV2	TRBJ2-1	-	TRBD1	CASSYRDREHNEQFF	TGTGCCAGCAGCTACCGGGACAGGGAACACAATGAGCAGTTCTTC
TRBV19	TRBJ1-3	-	-	CASFRDGGNTIYF	TGTGCCAGCTTCCGGGACGGTGGAAACACCATATATTTT
TRBV5-5	TRBJ2-7	large	-	CASSQGNEQYF	TGTGCCAGCAGCCAGGGGAACGAGCAGTACTTC
TRBV9	TRBJ1-1	-	-	CASSSGFRNTEAFF	TGTGCCAGCAGTTCAGGCTTCCGGAACACTGAAGCTTTCTTT
TRBV7-2	TRBJ2-7	-	TRBD2	CASSLAMSGSYEQYF	TGTGCCAGCAGCTTAGCGATGAGCGGGAGTTACGAGCAGTACTTC
TRBV6-1	TRBJ2-2	-	-	CASSSGAGRTGELFF	TGTGCCAGCAGTTCCGGGGCAGGGAGGACCGGGGAGCTGTTTTTT
TRBV6-5	TRBJ1-3	-	-	CASSYSHSGNTIYF	TGTGCCAGCAGTTACTCCCACTCTGGAAACACCATATATTTT
TRBV28	TRBJ1-4	-	-	CASSPQINNEKLFF	TGTGCCAGCAGCCCACAGATAAATAATGAAAAACTGTTTTTT
TRBV10-3	TRBJ2-7	-	TRBD1	CASRDRAPYEQYF	TGTGCCAGCCGGGACAGGGCACCCTACGAGCAGTACTTC
TRBV10-3	TRBJ2-7	-	TRBD1	CAISGLGTGGPGNEQYF	TGTGCCATCAGTGGGCTTGGGACAGGGGGCCCCGGGAACGAGCAGTACTTC
TRBV15	TRBJ1-1	once	TRBD1	CATSIGQGQNTEAFF	TGTGCCACCAGCATAGGACAGGGACAGAACACTGAAGCTTTCTTT